A single sample is the source of the 14 T cell receptor beta chains below, sequenced in a study of blood T cell repertoires in COVID-19. Only in-frame clones appear in the TCRdb table, and some are missing; sequencing was by immunoSEQ multiplex PCR. The sample has about 55,000 clones, approximately 90% seen once. The sequenced sample consisted of peripheral blood. The receptors were sampled from a man older than 75 with acute or convalescent COVID-19.

CDR3 sequence (DNA): TGCAGCGCCCCGAACCCACAGGGTTCTGGGACTGAAGCTTTCTTT. Its translation is CSAPNPQGSGTEAFF. The chain has TRBV29-1 and TRBJ1-1; D may be TRBD1 (6 bases). CDR3 length equals 15 residues. Germline V gene lookup returns CDR1 SQVTM and CDR2 ANQGSEA. The V gene lost 7 bases and the J gene lost 5 bases, with 23 bases spanning the gap.

The V and J genes are TRBV19 and TRBJ2-7; the D gene is possibly TRBD1 (5 bases). Germline values: CDR1 LNHDA, CDR2 SQIVND (reference sequence). V lost 0 bases, J lost 0 bases, and 12 bases lay in between. The length of the CDR3 is 16 residues. The CDR3 loop reads CASSIDSDSYSYEQYF. CDR3 DNA sequence: TGTGCCAGTAGTATAGATTCCGACAGCTACTCCTACGAGCAGTACTTC. The full variable domain, completed using reference TRBV19 and TRBJ2-7, is DGGITQSPKYLFRKEGQNVTLSCEQNLNHDAMYWYRQDPGQGLRLIYYSQIVNDFQKGDIAEGYSVSREKKESFPLTVTSAQKNPTAFYLCASSIDSDSYSYEQYFGPGTRLTVT.

The genes are TRBV7-8 and TRBJ2-5; D is unresolved. CDR1 SGHVS and CDR2 FQNEAQ come from the germline V gene. Trimming pared 5 bases from V and 4 bases from J, leaving 8 bases between. The CDR3 is 12 residues long. CDR3: CASSRSGETQYF. The CDR3 DNA sequence: TGTGCCAGCAGCCGGTCCGGAGAGACCCAGTACTTC.

V usage is TRBV7-9 and J usage is TRBJ2-3; 8 positions match TRBD2. With 3 bases clipped from V and 1 base from J, the junction kept 6 bases outside the gene matches. CDR1 and CDR2 (germline): SEHNR, FQNEAQ (reference sequence). CDR3 length: 16 residues. The DNA of the CDR3 is TGTGCCAGCAGCTTTGGAGCGGGGGCCCGCACAGATACGCAGTATTTT. Amino acid sequence: CASSFGAGARTDTQYF.

The chain is built from TRBV6-5 and TRBJ1-2; D may be TRBD1 (6 bases). Germline-derived CDR1 and CDR2 are MNHEY and SVGAGI. There are 14 residues in the CDR3. The V end was cut by 6 bases, the J end by 5 bases, with 16 bases between. The CDR3 region is CASRTPGERYGYTF. In DNA, the CDR3 is TGTGCCAGCAGGACGCCAGGGGAGCGGTATGGCTACACCTTC.

This chain connects TRBV9 to TRBJ1-6; 8 positions agree with TRBD1. J was trimmed by 10 bases and V by 1 base; bases with no gene match: 4. Germline CDR1 reads SGDLS; CDR2 reads YYNGEE. This CDR3 is 14 amino acids long. CDR3 sequence reads: CASSVTGGYSPLHF. In DNA form, the CDR3 reads TGTGCCAGCAGCGTAACAGGGGGTTACTCACCCCTCCACTTT.

The chain is built from TRBV20-1 and TRBJ2-7, with 7 bases aligning to TRBD1. The CDR3 loop spans 11 amino acids. In germline, CDR1 is DFQATT, CDR2 SNEGSKA (reference sequence). V lost 6 bases and J lost 8; bases outside the gene matches: 7. The CDR3 region has the DNA TGCAGTGCCAGCAGACAGGGAAAGCAGTACTTC. Amino acids: CSASRQGKQYF.

The V and J genes are TRBV2 and TRBJ2-3, with D possibly being TRBD2 (6 bases). CDR3 length: 18 amino acids. The germline CDR1 and CDR2 sequences are SNHLY and FYNNEI. The ends were cut back, 0 bases at V and 4 bases at J, with 20 bases in the middle. The CDR3 nucleotides are TGTGCCAGCAGTGAAGCTCGGAGGGCAGGTCGAACGTCAGATACGCAGTATTTT. This gives the protein CASSEARRAGRTSDTQYF.

The DNA for the CDR3 is TGCGCCAGCAGCCTGGGGGAGAGTCAGCCCCAGCATTTT. Its translation: CASSLGESQPQHF. The V call is TRBV5-1, the J call TRBJ1-5, with D possibly matching TRBD1 (5 bases). The CDR3 is 13 residues long. V shed 4 bases and J shed 6 bases, with 11 bases lying between them. Germline CDR1 and CDR2: SGHRS and YFSETQ.

As to this clone: Mismatch with germline at one junction end may stem from a read error. The J gene is TRBJ2-3, the V gene TRBV15; tentatively, D is TRBD2 (6 bases). Per the germline V gene, CDR1 is LNHNV and CDR2 is YYDKDF (reference sequence). This CDR3 is 16 amino acids long. The CDR3 loop reads CATTRSSGPGGDTQYF. For the CDR3, the DNA is TGTGCCACCACCAGATCCTCTGGCCCCGGGGGAGATACGCAGTATTTT.

This clone was detected once. The chain couples TRBV7-2 to TRBJ2-1, with 11 nucleotides matching TRBD2. Germline loops: CDR1 SGHTA, CDR2 FQGNSA. This CDR3 spans 15 amino acids. V trimming: 3 bases; J trimming: 4 bases; junction bases outside the gene matches: 2. Here the CDR3 DNA reads TGTGCCAGCAGCTTGACTAGCGGGGAATACAATGAGCAGTTCTTC. It encodes CASSLTSGEYNEQFF.

This clone was detected once. The CDR3 sequence is CASSQISGTEYYSNQPQHF. CDR3 nucleotide sequence: TGTGCCAGCAGCCAAATCTCCGGGACAGAGTATTATAGCAATCAGCCCCAGCATTTT. The chain employs TRBV3-1 (or the pseudogene TRBV3-2) and TRBJ1-5, with 7 positions matching TRBD1. V shed 2 bases, J shed 0 bases, and the junction held 13 bases outside the gene matches. Germline CDR1 and CDR2: LGHDT and YNNKEL (reference sequence). The length of the CDR3 is 19 residues.

The rearrangement links TRBV19 to TRBJ2-2; D gene uncertain. The CDR3 has 13 residues. CDR1 LNHDA and CDR2 SQIVND come from the germline V gene (reference sequence). The V end lost 8 bases, the J end lost 1 base, and 8 bases lay between the germline ends. In nucleotides, the CDR3 is TGTGCCAGTCTGGGCCGGAACACCGGGGAGCTGTTTTTT. Translated, it gives CASLGRNTGELFF.

This clone showed up just once. The V and J genes are TRBV19 and TRBJ2-7; 11 bases line up with TRBD1. This CDR3 spans 13 amino acids. Trimming removed 7 bases from V and 6 bases from J; junction bases left unmatched: 5. The germline V gene encodes CDR1 LNHDA and CDR2 SQIVND (reference sequence). The CDR3 spells CASTGTGGLEQYF. CDR3 DNA: TGTGCCAGTACCGGGACAGGGGGTCTCGAGCAGTACTTC. Filled out from reference TRBV19 and TRBJ2-7, the complete variable domain reads DGGITQSPKYLFRKEGQNVTLSCEQNLNHDAMYWYRQDPGQGLRLIYYSQIVNDFQKGDIAEGYSVSREKKESFPLTVTSAQKNPTAFYLCASTGTGGLEQYFGPGTRLTVT.